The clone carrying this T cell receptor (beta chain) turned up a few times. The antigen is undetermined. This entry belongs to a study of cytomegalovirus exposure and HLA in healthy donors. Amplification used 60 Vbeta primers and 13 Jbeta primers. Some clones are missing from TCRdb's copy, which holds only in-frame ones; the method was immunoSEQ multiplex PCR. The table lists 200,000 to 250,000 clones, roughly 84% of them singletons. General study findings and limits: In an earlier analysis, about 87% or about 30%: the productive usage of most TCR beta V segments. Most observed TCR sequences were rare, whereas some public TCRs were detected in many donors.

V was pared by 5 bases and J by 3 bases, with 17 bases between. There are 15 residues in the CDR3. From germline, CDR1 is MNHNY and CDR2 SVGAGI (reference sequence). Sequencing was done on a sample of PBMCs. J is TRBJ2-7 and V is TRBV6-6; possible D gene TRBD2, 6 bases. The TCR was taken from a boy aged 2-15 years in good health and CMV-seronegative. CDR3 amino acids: CASSDRLVTVYEQYF. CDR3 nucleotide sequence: TGTGCCAGCAGTGACCGACTAGTGACGGTCTACGAGCAGTACTTC.